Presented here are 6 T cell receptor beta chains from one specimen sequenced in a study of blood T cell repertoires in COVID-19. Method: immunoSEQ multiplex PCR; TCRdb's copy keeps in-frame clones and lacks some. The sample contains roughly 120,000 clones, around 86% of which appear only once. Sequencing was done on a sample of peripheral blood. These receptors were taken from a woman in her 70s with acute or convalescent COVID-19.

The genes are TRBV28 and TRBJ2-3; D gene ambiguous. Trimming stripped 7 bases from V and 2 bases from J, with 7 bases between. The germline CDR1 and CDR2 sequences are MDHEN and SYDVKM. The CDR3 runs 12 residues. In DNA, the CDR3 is TGTGCCAGCATAGCAGACACAGATACGCAGTATTTT. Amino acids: CASIADTDTQYF.

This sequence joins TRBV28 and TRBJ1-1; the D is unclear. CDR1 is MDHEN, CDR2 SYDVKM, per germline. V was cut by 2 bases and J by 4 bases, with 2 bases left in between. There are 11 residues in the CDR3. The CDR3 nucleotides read TGTGCCAGCAGTTTACTCACTGAAGCTTTCTTT. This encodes CASSLLTEAFF.

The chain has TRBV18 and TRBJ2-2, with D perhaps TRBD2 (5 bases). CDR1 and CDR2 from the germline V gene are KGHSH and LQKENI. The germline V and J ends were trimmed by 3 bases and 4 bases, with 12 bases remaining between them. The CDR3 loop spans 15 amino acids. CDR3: CASSPRDDSTGELFF. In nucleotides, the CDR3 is TGTGCCAGCTCACCCCGGGATGATAGCACCGGGGAGCTGTTTTTT.

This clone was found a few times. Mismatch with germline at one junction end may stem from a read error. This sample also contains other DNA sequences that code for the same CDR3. The CDR3 sequence is CASSPGGNQPQHF. CDR3 sequence (DNA): TGTGCCAGCAGCCCGGGGGGGAATCAGCCTCAGCATTTT. The rearrangement uses TRBV3-1 (or the pseudogene TRBV3-2) and TRBJ1-5; perhaps TRBD1 as D (5 bases). CDR3 length equals 13 residues. CDR1 is LGHDT, CDR2 YNNKEL, per germline (reference sequence).

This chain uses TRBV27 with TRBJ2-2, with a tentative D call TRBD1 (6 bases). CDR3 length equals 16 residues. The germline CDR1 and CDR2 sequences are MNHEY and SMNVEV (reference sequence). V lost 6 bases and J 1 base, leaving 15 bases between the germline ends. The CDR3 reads CASSRQVYQNTGELFF. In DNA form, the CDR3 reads TGTGCCAGCAGCAGACAGGTCTATCAGAACACCGGGGAGCTGTTTTTT.

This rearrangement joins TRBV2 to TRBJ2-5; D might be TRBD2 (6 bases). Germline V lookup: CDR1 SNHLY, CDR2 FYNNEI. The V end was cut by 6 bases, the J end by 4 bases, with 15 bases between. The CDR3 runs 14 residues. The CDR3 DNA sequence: TGTGCCAGCAGGGAGGGCGGTGGGGGAGAGACCCAGTACTTC. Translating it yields CASREGGGGETQYF.